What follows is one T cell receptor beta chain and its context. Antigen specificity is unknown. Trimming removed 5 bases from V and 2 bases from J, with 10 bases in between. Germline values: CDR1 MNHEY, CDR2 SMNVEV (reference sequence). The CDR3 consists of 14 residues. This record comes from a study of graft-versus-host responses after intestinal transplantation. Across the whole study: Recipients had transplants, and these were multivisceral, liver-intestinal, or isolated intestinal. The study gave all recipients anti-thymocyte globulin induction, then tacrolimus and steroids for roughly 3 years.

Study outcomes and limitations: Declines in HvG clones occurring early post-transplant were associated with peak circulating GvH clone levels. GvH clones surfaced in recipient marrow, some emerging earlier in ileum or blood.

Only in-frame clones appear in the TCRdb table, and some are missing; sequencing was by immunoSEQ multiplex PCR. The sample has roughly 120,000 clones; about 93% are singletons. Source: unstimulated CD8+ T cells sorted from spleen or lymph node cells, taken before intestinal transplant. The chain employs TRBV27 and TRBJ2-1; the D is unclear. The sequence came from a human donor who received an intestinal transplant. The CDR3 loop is CASSPWRTYNEQFF. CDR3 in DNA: TGTGCCAGCAGTCCCTGGCGGACCTACAATGAGCAGTTCTTC.